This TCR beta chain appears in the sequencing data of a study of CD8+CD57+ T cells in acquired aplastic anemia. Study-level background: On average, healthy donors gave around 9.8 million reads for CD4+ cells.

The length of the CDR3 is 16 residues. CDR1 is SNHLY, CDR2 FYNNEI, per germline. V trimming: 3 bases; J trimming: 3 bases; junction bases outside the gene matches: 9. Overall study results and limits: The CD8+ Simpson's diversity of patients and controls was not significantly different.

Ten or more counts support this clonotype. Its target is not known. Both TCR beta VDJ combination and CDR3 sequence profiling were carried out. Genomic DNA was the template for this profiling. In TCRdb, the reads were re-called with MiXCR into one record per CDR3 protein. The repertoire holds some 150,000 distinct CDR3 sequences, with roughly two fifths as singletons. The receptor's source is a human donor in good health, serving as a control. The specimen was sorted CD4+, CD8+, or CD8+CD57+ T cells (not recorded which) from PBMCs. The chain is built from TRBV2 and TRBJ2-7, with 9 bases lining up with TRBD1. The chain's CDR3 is CASSEAGTGSYYEQYF. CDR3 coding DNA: TGTGCCAGCAGTGAGGCGGGGACAGGGAGCTACTACGAGCAGTACTTC. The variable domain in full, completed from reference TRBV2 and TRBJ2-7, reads EPEVTQTPSHQVTQMGQEVILRCVPISNHLYFYWYRQILGQKVEFLVSFYNNEISEKSEIFDDQFSVERPDGSNFTLKIRSTKLEDSAMYFCASSEAGTGSYYEQYFGPGTRLTVT.